The 27 T cell receptor beta chains below come from one sample, sequenced in a study of T cell repertoires in cytomegalovirus infection. One entry per CDR3 protein, called by TCRdb with MiXCR from the reads. The sample shows some 480,000 distinct CDR3 sequences, roughly a third of them seen only once. These receptors are not linked to any known antigen. This specimen consisted of cultured PBMCs, obtained from culture after CMV antigen stimulation. The receptors stem from a human donor in good health (CMV status not recorded). Some clones in this sample may be carry-over from other donors' samples.

The chain employs TRBV5-6 and TRBJ1-1; D gene ambiguous. V lost 6 bases, J lost 0 bases, and 9 bases lay in between. The CDR3 is 13 residues long. Germline V gene lookup returns CDR1 SGHDT and CDR2 YYEEEE. CDR3 sequence (DNA): TGTGCCAGCACCCCTGGGATGAACACTGAAGCTTTCTTT. It encodes CASTPGMNTEAFF.

The chain uses TRBV12-5 and TRBJ2-1, with unresolved D. CDR1 LGHNT and CDR2 FRNRAP come from the germline V gene. This CDR3 is 15 amino acids long. V shed 3 bases and J shed 0 bases, with 9 bases lying between them. The CDR3 DNA follows: TGTGCTAGTGGTTTAGGAGTAGGCTCCTACAATGAGCAGTTCTTC. It specifies CASGLGVGSYNEQFF. Variable domain in full (rest from reference TRBV12-5 and TRBJ2-1): DARVTQTPRHKVTEMGQEVTMRCQPILGHNTVFWYRQTMMQGLELLAYFRNRAPLDDSGMPKDRFSAEMPDATLATLKIQPSEPRDSAVYFCASGLGVGSYNEQFFGPGTRLTVL.

The CDR3, as DNA: TGCGCCAGCAGCCAAGGGGGACAGGGCTGGAATGAGCAGTTCTTC. Protein: CASSQGGQGWNEQFF. The J gene is TRBJ2-1, the V gene TRBV4-1; 9 bases line up with TRBD1. Germline V gives CDR1 MGHRA, CDR2 YSYEKL. The junction had 5 bases not matched to a gene; V was cut back by 1 base and J by 7 bases. CDR3 length equals 15 residues.

The rearrangement uses TRBV7-9 and TRBJ2-3; TRBD1 aligns across 9 bases. The CDR3 runs to 17 residues. Trimming removed 0 bases from V and 0 bases from J; junction bases left unmatched: 4. Germline V gene data show CDR1 as SEHNR and CDR2 as FQNEAQ (reference sequence). The CDR3 loop reads CASSLAGQGLSTDTQYF. CDR3 DNA sequence: TGTGCCAGCAGCTTAGCGGGACAGGGCCTAAGCACAGATACGCAGTATTTT.

The J gene is TRBJ1-3, the V gene TRBV10-3, with D uncertain. The CDR3 extends over 15 amino acids. V dropped 6 bases and J dropped 0 bases, with 12 bases sitting between them. The germline V gene has CDR1 ENHRY and CDR2 SYGVKD. The CDR3 DNA is TGTGCCATCAGCGGAGATGGGGTCTCTGGAAACACCATATATTTT. Residues: CAISGDGVSGNTIYF.

V is TRBV4-2 and J is TRBJ2-5, with TRBD2 as a possible D gene (5 bases). Per germline, CDR1 LGHNA and CDR2 YNFKEQ. The CDR3 extends over 15 amino acids. V gave up 4 bases and J gave up 1 base, with 13 bases separating them. The CDR3 nucleotides are TGTGCCAGCAGCCGTAGCGTGATAGGCCAAGAGACCCAGTACTTC. Encoded protein: CASSRSVIGQETQYF.

In this sample, this clonotype turned up once. J is TRBJ2-7 and V is TRBV2; D is perhaps TRBD1 (5 bases). With 3 bases removed from V and 5 bases from J, the gap between germline ends came to 14 bases. The CDR3 totals 14 residues. CDR1 and CDR2 from the germline V gene are SNHLY and FYNNEI. The CDR3 region has the DNA TGTGCCAGCAGTGAGGGCAGGGCTTCCCACGAGCAGTACGTC. The encoded protein is CASSEGRASHEQYV.

This clonotype was counted between two and nine times. This chain uses TRBV12-3 or TRBV12-4 with TRBJ2-2; D tentatively reads TRBD1 or TRBD2 (5 bases each). The ends were cut back, 5 bases at V and 5 bases at J, with 18 bases in the middle. This CDR3 contains 16 residues. The CDR3 sequence is CASSPQGELKTGELFF. In nucleotides, the CDR3 is TGTGCCAGCAGTCCCCAGGGAGAATTAAAGACCGGGGAGCTGTTTTTT.

V gene TRBV11-3 combines with J gene TRBJ1-1; TRBD1 is a possible D gene (5 bases). The length of the CDR3 is 13 residues. The V and J ends lost 3 bases and 7 bases respectively, with 12 bases between them. Germline V lookup: CDR1 SGHNT, CDR2 YENEEA. CDR3 DNA sequence: TGTGCCAGCAGCTTTCTGTGGGACCATGAAGCTTTCTTT. It specifies CASSFLWDHEAFF.

This clonotype appeared once. A read error may produce the germline difference seen at one junction end. The rearrangement links TRBV5-3 to TRBJ1-1; 10 nucleotides align to TRBD1. TRBV5-3 is placed among ORFs of uncertain function. The CDR3 has 18 residues. In DNA, the CDR3 is TGTGCCAGCAGCTTTATGTTCGGGACAGGGGCCGTGAACACTGAAGCTTTCTTT. Translating it yields CASSFMFGTGAVNTEAFF.

This clonotype was recorded a few times. The chain is built from TRBV6-1 and TRBJ2-1, with a weak D call TRBD2 (6 bases). Trimming left V 6 bases short and J 7 bases short, with 19 bases between. CDR1 is MNHNS, CDR2 SASEGT, per germline. The CDR3 runs 15 residues. The CDR3 reads CASRQDGREWNEQFF. DNA of the CDR3: TGTGCCAGCAGACAAGACGGGAGAGAGTGGAATGAGCAGTTCTTC.

This sequence joins TRBV5-1 and TRBJ2-2; D is unclear. The V gene lost 7 bases and the J gene lost 0 bases, with 4 bases spanning the gap. Germline CDR1 SGHRS, CDR2 YFSETQ. This CDR3 spans 12 amino acids. The CDR3 DNA reads TGCGCCAGCTTCCCGAACACCGGGGAGCTGTTTTTT. Translated, it gives CASFPNTGELFF.

The V gene is TRBV7-2, the J gene TRBJ2-1; TRBD2 matches at 8 bases. Germline loops: CDR1 SGHTA, CDR2 FQGNSA. The CDR3 spans 17 residues. V shed 5 bases, J shed 5 bases, and the junction held 14 bases outside the gene matches. This CDR3 reads CASSERPGTRHHNEQFF. CDR3 nucleotides: TGTGCCAGCAGCGAGAGACCCGGGACTAGGCATCACAATGAGCAGTTCTTC.

CDR3 DNA: TGTGCCACGGGACCGCCCGGGTCCTACAATGAGCAGTTCTTC. It is translated as CATGPPGSYNEQFF. The genes are TRBV24-1 and TRBJ2-1; D could derive from TRBD1 or TRBD2 (5 bases each). Germline V gene sequence: CDR1 KGHDR, CDR2 SFDVKD. Trimming shortened V by 10 bases and J by 1 base, and 13 bases separated the two germline ends. This CDR3 has 14 residues.

This clonotype appeared a few times. V usage is TRBV6-5 and J usage is TRBJ2-1; D gene unclear. Germline V gives CDR1 MNHEY, CDR2 SVGAGI. The CDR3 is 15 amino acids. V lost 2 bases and J 7 bases, leaving 15 bases between the germline ends. This chain's CDR3 is CASSYVPIGINEQFF. The CDR3 DNA is TGTGCCAGCAGTTACGTGCCAATTGGAATTAATGAGCAGTTCTTC.

In this sample, this clonotype turned up once. The chain is built from TRBV10-3 and TRBJ2-3; D not certain. Germline CDR1 reads ENHRY; CDR2 reads SYGVKD. The CDR3 covers 16 residues. V dropped 0 bases and J dropped 0 bases, with 10 bases sitting between them. The CDR3 region has the DNA TGTGCCATCAGTGAGTCGTTTGCAACTAGCACAGATACGCAGTATTTT. Its protein product is CAISESFATSTDTQYF.

The rearrangement uses TRBV27 and TRBJ2-7, with 10 bases that match TRBD1. The CDR3 is 16 residues long. V shed 7 bases, J shed 6 bases, and the junction held 15 bases outside the gene matches. CDR1 is MNHEY and CDR2 is SMNVEV in the germline V gene (reference sequence). As DNA, the CDR3 is TGTGCCAGCATTCACTCTCTCGGGGACAGGGGCTCCGAGCAGTACTTC. Amino acids: CASIHSLGDRGSEQYF.

This clonotype was detected a few times. This rearrangement joins TRBV7-9 to TRBJ2-5; TRBD2 matches 9 bases. Trimming at V came to 2 bases and at J to 5 bases, leaving 9 bases not matched to a gene. Germline V CDR1 and CDR2: SEHNR, FQNEAQ (reference sequence). The CDR3 has 16 residues. The CDR3 loop is CASSLSGGRAVETQYF. The CDR3 region has the DNA TGTGCCAGCAGCTTAAGCGGCGGGAGGGCCGTGGAGACCCAGTACTTC.

This rearrangement joins TRBV6-6 to TRBJ2-1; TRBD2 agrees at 10 bases. Germline CDR1 and CDR2: MNHNY and SVGAGI (reference sequence). The V gene end was trimmed by 5 bases and the J gene end by 10 bases; junction bases not matched to a gene: 8. The CDR3 is made up of 14 amino acids. CDR3 DNA sequence: TGTGCCAGCAGTCCTAGCGGGAGTCGTTGGGAGCAGTTCTTC. Protein product: CASSPSGSRWEQFF.

This sequence joins TRBV7-2 and TRBJ1-5; D is perhaps TRBD1 (5 bases). With 1 base removed from V and 6 bases from J, the gap between germline ends came to 16 bases. The CDR3 covers 16 residues. Germline CDR1 reads SGHTA; CDR2 reads FQGNSA. In DNA form, the CDR3 reads TGTGCCAGCAGCTTAGTGGGTCAGGGCGGGCGTCAGCCCCAGCATTTT. Protein product: CASSLVGQGGRQPQHF.

This clonotype was detected only a few times. The chain links TRBV19 to TRBJ2-1; 9 bases agree with TRBD2. Germline loops: CDR1 LNHDA, CDR2 SQIVND (reference sequence). Unmatched junction bases numbered 5, after V lost 7 bases and J lost 4 bases. The CDR3 consists of 14 residues. CDR3 protein: CASMLAGQYNEQFF. As DNA, the CDR3 is TGTGCCAGTATGCTAGCGGGGCAATACAATGAGCAGTTCTTC.

This clonotype showed up just a few times. The chain employs TRBV4-1 and TRBJ1-3, with unresolved D. Trimming removed 5 bases from V and 4 bases from J, with 6 bases in between. The germline V gene has CDR1 MGHRA and CDR2 YSYEKL. This CDR3 contains 12 residues. CDR3 bases: TGCGCCAGCAGCTCCCCGGGAAACACCATATATTTT. Encoded protein: CASSSPGNTIYF.

CDR3 protein: CSARVWNRGKQETQYF. The CDR3 DNA is TGCAGTGCTAGAGTATGGAACAGGGGGAAACAAGAGACCCAGTACTTC. The V gene is TRBV20-1, the J gene TRBJ2-5, with TRBD1 matching 8 bases. Germline-derived CDR1 and CDR2 are DFQATT and SNEGSKA (reference sequence). CDR3 size: 16 residues. The junction had 9 bases not matched to a gene; V was cut back by 1 base and J by 2 bases.

This clonotype has just a few counts. The gene calls are TRBV19 and TRBJ2-4; D remains unclear. Germline V gene sequence: CDR1 LNHDA, CDR2 SQIVND (reference sequence). The V gene lost 3 bases and the J gene lost 1 base, with 10 bases spanning the gap. There are 15 residues in the CDR3. CDR3 loop: CASSIGLAAKNIQYF. Here the CDR3 DNA reads TGTGCCAGTAGTATCGGCCTTGCGGCCAAAAACATTCAGTACTTC.

This rearrangement joins TRBV27 to TRBJ2-7, with unresolved D. The CDR3 totals 13 residues. Germline CDR1 and CDR2: MNHEY and SMNVEV (reference sequence). The CDR3: CASSLNAASSLHV. CDR3 coding DNA: TGTGCCAGCAGTTTAAACGCCGCATCCTCCCTGCACGTC.

This clonotype was observed once. The junction does not match germline at one end; this may be a read error. V is TRBV7-2 and J is TRBJ2-5, with D tentatively TRBD1 or TRBD2 (5 bases each). The CDR3 runs 14 residues. Germline V gene sequence: CDR1 SGHTA, CDR2 FQGNSA. Here the CDR3 reads CASTYRGRVESQYF. CDR3 coding DNA: TGTGCCAGCACTTACCGGGGCAGGGTAGAGTCCCAGTACTTC.

This sequence joins TRBV27 and TRBJ2-5, with D possibly being TRBD1 (6 bases). The CDR3 has 14 amino acids. The ends were cut back, 0 bases at V and 4 bases at J, with 9 bases in the middle. CDR1 is MNHEY, CDR2 SMNVEV, per germline (reference sequence). The DNA for the CDR3 is TGTGCCAGCAGTTTATCGACAGGTAGAGAGACCCAGTACTTC. Translating it yields CASSLSTGRETQYF.